The 12 T cell receptor beta chains below were found in one sample sequenced in a study of CXCR3-negative and CXCR3-positive naive CD8 T cells. Preparation of TRB cDNA libraries relied on 5' RACE carrying UMI labels. TCRdb re-called the 5' RACE reads; every CDR3 protein appears as one record, without DNA. This table holds tens of thousands of distinct CDR3 sequences. The sequencing input was naive CXCR3- CD8+ T cells from blood. Sample subset: CD45RO-CCR7+CD27+CD95- naive CD8+ T cells lacking CXCR3 (TNR3-). The origin of the receptors is a human donor in good health. Some clones in this sample may be carry-over from other donors' samples.

The rearrangement joins TRBV4-3 to TRBJ2-7. The CDR3 consists of 15 residues. In germline, CDR1 is LGHNA, CDR2 YSLEER. The CDR3 protein is CASSQDWAGAYEQYF.

The chain couples TRBV6-5 to TRBJ1-2. The CDR3 has 17 residues. Per the germline V gene, CDR1 is MNHEY and CDR2 is SVGAGI. CDR3 sequence: CASSYSAAAGANYGYTF.

V usage is TRBV6-2 or TRBV6-3 and J usage is TRBJ2-1; checking the TCRdb D call of TRBD2 is not possible without DNA. The CDR3 length is 13 residues. Per germline, CDR1 MNHEY and CDR2 SVGEGT. CDR3 protein: CASSFRGPDEQFF.

The chain couples TRBV29-1 to TRBJ2-7; checking the TCRdb D call of TRBD1 is not possible without DNA. Looked up from germline, CDR1 is SQVTM and CDR2 is ANQGSEA. The CDR3 runs to 16 residues. The CDR3 spells CSVAGDVGTGNYEQYF.

The chain combines TRBV29-1 with TRBJ2-1; checking the TCRdb D call of TRBD2 is not possible without DNA. The CDR3 is made up of 16 amino acids. Germline V gene sequence: CDR1 SQVTM, CDR2 ANQGSEA. CDR3 residues: CSVAVGVAGGEGEQFF.

The gene calls are TRBV27 and TRBJ1-5. The CDR3 has 13 amino acids. Looked up from germline, CDR1 is MNHEY and CDR2 is SMNVEV (reference sequence). CDR3: CASSQIENQPQHF.

The chain uses TRBV6-5 and TRBJ1-1; TCRdb's D call, TRBD1, is unchecked because there is no DNA. Germline V gene lookup returns CDR1 MNHEY and CDR2 SVGAGI. The CDR3 is 11 amino acids. CDR3 amino acids: CASRTGSEAFF.

The genes are TRBV4-2 and TRBJ1-1. The CDR3 contains 13 residues. Per the germline V gene, CDR1 is LGHNA and CDR2 is YNFKEQ. The CDR3 sequence: CASSQDFGTEAFF.

The J gene is TRBJ2-7, the V gene TRBV20-1; without DNA, the TCRdb call of TRBD2 cannot be checked. Per germline, CDR1 DFQATT and CDR2 SNEGSKA (reference sequence). The CDR3 runs 13 residues. The CDR3 sequence: CSAGDLTSYEQYF.

The CDR3 region is CASSQGSGLANSYNEQFF. The chain couples TRBV4-3 to TRBJ2-1; checking the TCRdb D call of TRBD2 is not possible without DNA. The length of the CDR3 is 18 residues. Germline V gene lookup returns CDR1 LGHNA and CDR2 YSLEER.

The CDR3 sequence is CASSPTSGRPRDEQFF. The chain couples TRBV12-3 or TRBV12-4 to TRBJ2-1; TCRdb designates TRBD2, a call that cannot be tested without DNA. The CDR3 covers 16 residues.

The rearrangement joins TRBV7-8 to TRBJ2-7; TCRdb returns TRBD2, unconfirmable since there is no DNA. This CDR3 is 12 amino acids long. Germline V CDR1 and CDR2: SGHVS, FQNEAQ. CDR3 loop: CASSLTRIEQYF.